This T cell receptor (beta chain) originates from a study of blood T cells in healthy people across ages. On this clonotype: What it recognizes is unknown.

Study findings and constraints: Lack of knowledge of donor CMV status possibly confounded expanded clonotype changes.

The authors ran a second PCR of roughly 6 to 12 cycles using a sample-barcoded 5' primer and a J-beta primer mix. TCRdb redid the calling of the 5' RACE reads with MiXCR, one entry per CDR3 protein. The sample yields some 1.8 million distinct CDR3 sequences, approximately 39% seen once. There were healthy Caucasian individuals from Russia, aged about 6 to 100, serving as donors. Between the trimmed V and J ends, which lost 7 bases and 7 bases, there was a span of 7 bases. CDR3 length: 11 amino acids. CDR1 is MDHEN and CDR2 is SYDVKM in the germline V gene. The sequence came from a human donor in good health. Material for sequencing was blood. This chain connects TRBV28 to TRBJ1-4; D is ambiguous. For the CDR3, the DNA is TGTGCCAGCAACGGTGGTGAAAAACTGTTTTTT. Its translation: CASNGGEKLFF.